This T cell receptor (beta chain) was sequenced during a study of cytomegalovirus exposure and HLA in healthy donors. Study as a whole: The approximately 690 first-cohort repertoires and the roughly 120 validation repertoires shared the same platform, a later analysis reported. Study-wide points: The study recorded 164 TCR beta chains that were cytomegalovirus-associated. It was reported that the classifier diagnosed cytomegalovirus status with high specificity and sensitivity in both the original and validation cohorts.

The donors were members of the validation cohort, which comprised under 150 subjects and was separate from the first cohort of 666 subjects. This CDR3 contains 14 residues. CDR1 and CDR2 (germline): SGHTA, FQGNSA. V was trimmed by 5 bases and J by 8 bases, leaving 18 bases between them. Repertoires were generated with immunoSEQ multiplex PCR, while TCRdb's copy carries only in-frame clones and drops some. The table lists about 160,000 clones, 70% to 90% of them singletons. This clone appeared once. What it binds is unknown. The sample was PBMCs. The receptor was derived from a man in his late teens or twenties in good health and CMV-seronegative. The chain employs TRBV7-2 and TRBJ1-2, with D maybe TRBD1 (6 bases). CDR3 protein: CASSPRDTAFGYTF. The DNA of the CDR3 is TGTGCCAGCAGCCCCCGGGACACGGCTTTCGGCTACACCTTC.